The 12 T cell receptor beta chains reported below all come from one sample, sequenced in a study of vaccination and CD4 T cells after COVID-19. The sample's treatment: roughly 11-day PBMC culture with coronavirus spike peptide pools or control peptides (ViraFEST assay). Cultured CD4+ T-cell DNA underwent Oncomine TCR Beta short-read sequencing. TCRdb redid the calling of the PCR reads with MiXCR, one entry per CDR3 protein. The table lists about 19,000 distinct CDR3 sequences, approximately 37% of them singletons. The antigens of these receptors remain unknown. Sequencing was performed on cultured CD4+ T cells from blood. The receptors shown here come from a human donor with COVID-19.

The V gene is TRBV6-5, the J gene TRBJ1-2, with D possibly TRBD1 on 6 matching bases. Germline lookup yields CDR1 MNHEY and CDR2 SVGAGI. This CDR3 has 14 amino acids. Trimming pared 2 bases from V and 6 bases from J, leaving 13 bases between. CDR3 sequence reads: CASSYLGTINGYTF. CDR3 sequence (DNA): TGTGCCAGCAGTTACCTCGGGACAATAAATGGCTACACCTTC.

The V and J genes are TRBV11-3 and TRBJ1-4; D gene uncertain. Looked up from germline, CDR1 is SGHNT and CDR2 is YENEEA. V was trimmed by 1 base and J by 8 bases, leaving 14 bases between them. The CDR3 consists of 15 residues. CDR3: CASSLGPAGREKLFF. CDR3 coding DNA: TGTGCCAGCAGCTTAGGGCCAGCCGGAAGGGAAAAACTGTTTTTT. Full variable domain (rest looked up from reference TRBV11-3 and TRBJ1-4): EAGVVQSPRYKIIEKKQPVAFWCNPISGHNTLYWYLQNLGQGPELLIRYENEEAVDDSQLPKDRFSAERLKGVDSTLKIQPAELGDSAVYLCASSLGPAGREKLFFGSGTQLSVL.

V usage is TRBV20-1 and J usage is TRBJ2-7; no firm D call. Germline V gene data show CDR1 as DFQATT and CDR2 as SNEGSKA (reference sequence). The CDR3 totals 12 residues. Trimming took off 3 bases at V and 4 bases at J, with 10 bases between the two ends. The CDR3 bases are TGCAGTGCTAGCTCGGACGGTTACGAGCAGTACTTC. This sequence encodes CSASSDGYEQYF.

The chain combines TRBV19 with TRBJ1-2, with a weak D call TRBD1 (5 bases). V was shortened by 0 bases and J by 2 bases, with 7 bases between the two germline ends. The germline gives CDR1 LNHDA, CDR2 SQIVND (reference sequence). The CDR3 is 14 residues long. Here the CDR3 reads CASSIERGNYGYTF. The CDR3 coding sequence is TGTGCCAGTAGTATAGAGCGGGGGAACTATGGCTACACCTTC.

This clonotype was seen only a few times. V usage is TRBV5-5 and J usage is TRBJ1-5; D remains ambiguous. The V and J ends lost 2 bases and 0 bases respectively, with 6 bases between them. There are 14 residues in the CDR3. Germline values: CDR1 SGHKS, CDR2 YYEKEE (reference sequence). The CDR3 sequence is CASSLLGSNQPQHF. The DNA of the CDR3 is TGTGCCAGCAGCTTATTAGGTAGCAATCAGCCCCAGCATTTT.

This clonotype was observed a handful of times. The chain links TRBV6-5 to TRBJ2-2; unclear D gene. The V gene lost 0 bases and the J gene lost 6 bases, with 11 bases spanning the gap. CDR1 is MNHEY, CDR2 SVGAGI, per germline. This CDR3 contains 15 residues. CDR3 DNA: TGTGCCAGCAGTTACTCCGAGGTCCGGTCCGGGGAGCTGTTTTTT. Protein product: CASSYSEVRSGELFF.

This sequence joins TRBV5-1 and TRBJ1-6; the match to TRBD1 covers 9 bases. In germline, CDR1 is SGHRS, CDR2 YFSETQ. Trimming took 3 bases from V and 10 from J; bases not matched to a gene: 5. The CDR3 loop spans 14 amino acids. DNA of the CDR3: TGCGCCAGCAGCTCGGACAGGGGAAGCTCACCCCTCCACTTT. Translation: CASSSDRGSSPLHF.

V gene TRBV19 combines with J gene TRBJ1-2, with a possible D match to TRBD1 (5 bases). V dropped 7 bases and J dropped 0 bases, with 18 bases sitting between them. This CDR3 has 16 residues. Germline lookup yields CDR1 LNHDA and CDR2 SQIVND (reference sequence). This CDR3 is CASTSTWGGANYGYTF. DNA of the CDR3: TGTGCCAGTACCTCGACGTGGGGCGGAGCTAACTATGGCTACACCTTC.

The gene calls are TRBV7-2 and TRBJ2-7; TRBD2 is a possible D gene (6 bases). V was pared by 5 bases and J by 1 base, with 12 bases between. Looked up from germline, CDR1 is SGHTA and CDR2 is FQGNSA. The CDR3 consists of 14 residues. The CDR3 sequence: CASSTGTLSYEQYF. The CDR3 region has the DNA TGTGCCAGCAGCACCGGGACTCTATCCTACGAGCAGTACTTC.

Here the CDR3 reads CASSEGGVGSYNEQFF. The CDR3 DNA follows: TGTGCCAGCAGTGAGGGGGGGGTAGGATCCTACAATGAGCAGTTCTTC. This chain links TRBV28 with TRBJ2-1, with D tentatively TRBD2 (7 bases). Germline V CDR1 and CDR2: MDHEN, SYDVKM. CDR3 length: 16 amino acids. Trimming removed 5 bases at V and 1 base at J, with 15 bases between.

V gene TRBV21-1 combines with J gene TRBJ1-3; the table calls TRBD1, which could not be checked here. TRBV21-1 is designated a pseudogene. The CDR3 has 19 amino acids. CDR3 nucleotides: TGTGCCAGCAGCAAAGACTCGGGACCTCACTCAACCTCTGGAAACACCATATATTTT. As protein: CASSKDSGPHSTSGNTIYF.

This clonotype has only one observation. The chain carries TRBV25-1 and TRBJ1-3; no reliable D call. V was cut by 10 bases and J by 0 bases, with 13 bases left in between. The CDR3 length is 14 residues. Germline V CDR1 and CDR2: MGHDK, SYGVNS. CDR3 amino acids: CATGAHSSGNTIYF. CDR3 nucleotides: TGTGCCACCGGAGCCCATTCCTCTGGAAACACCATATATTTT.